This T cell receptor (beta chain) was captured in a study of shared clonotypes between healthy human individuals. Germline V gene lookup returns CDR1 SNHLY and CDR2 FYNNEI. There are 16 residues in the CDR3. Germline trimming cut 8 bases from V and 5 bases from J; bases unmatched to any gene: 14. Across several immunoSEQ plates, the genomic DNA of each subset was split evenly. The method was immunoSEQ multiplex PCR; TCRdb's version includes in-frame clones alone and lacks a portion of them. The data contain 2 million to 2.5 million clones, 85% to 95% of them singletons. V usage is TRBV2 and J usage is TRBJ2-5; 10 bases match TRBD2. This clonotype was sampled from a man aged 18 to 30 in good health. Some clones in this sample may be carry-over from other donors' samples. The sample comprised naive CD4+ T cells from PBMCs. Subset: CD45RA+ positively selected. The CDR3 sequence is CASQMRRTSGFETQYF. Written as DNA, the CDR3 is TGTGCCAGCCAGATGCGCAGGACTAGCGGTTTTGAGACCCAGTACTTC. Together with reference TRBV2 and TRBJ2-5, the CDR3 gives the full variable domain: EPEVTQTPSHQVTQMGQEVILRCVPISNHLYFYWYRQILGQKVEFLVSFYNNEISEKSEIFDDQFSVERPDGSNFTLKIRSTKLEDSAMYFCASQMRRTSGFETQYFGPGTRLLVL.